These 9 T cell receptor beta chains came from one sample sequenced in a study of OX40 agonist ivuxolimab in advanced cancers. TCRdb's table, derived via immunoSEQ multiplex PCR, lists solely in-frame clones and lacks some. The table lists approximately 62,000 clones, about 89% of them singletons. This specimen was CD4+ or CD8+ T cells sorted from blood, taken in a trial of the OX40 agonist ivuxolimab. The source is an adult with an advanced solid tumor such as melanoma, head and neck, liver or kidney cancer.

The chain carries TRBV28 and TRBJ1-1; a possible D gene is TRBD1 (6 bases). Per the germline V gene, CDR1 is MDHEN and CDR2 is SYDVKM. This CDR3 has 15 residues. Between the trimmed V and J ends, which lost 2 bases and 5 bases, there was a span of 15 bases. This CDR3 is CASSLTGQLETEAFF. In DNA form, the CDR3 reads TGTGCCAGCAGTTTAACTGGACAGCTGGAGACTGAAGCTTTCTTT.

The V call is TRBV28, the J call TRBJ1-2, with D tentatively TRBD1 (5 bases). The CDR3 spans 16 residues. From germline, CDR1 is MDHEN and CDR2 SYDVKM. V lost 6 bases, J lost 0 bases, and 17 bases lay in between. In DNA, the CDR3 is TGTGCCAGCAGCCCGGGACCGCGGAGATCTAACTATGGCTACACCTTC. This translates into CASSPGPRRSNYGYTF.

CDR3 nucleotide sequence: TGCGCCAGCAGCCATTCAGCGGGGCCGGGAGAGACCCAGTACTTC. It is translated as CASSHSAGPGETQYF. V and J are TRBV4-1 and TRBJ2-5; TRBD2 matches at 7 bases. V lost 3 bases and J lost 4; bases outside the gene matches: 8. This CDR3 has 15 residues. Looked up from germline, CDR1 is MGHRA and CDR2 is YSYEKL.

The rearrangement uses TRBV6-4 and TRBJ1-1; D might be TRBD1 (5 bases). Germline loops: CDR1 MRHNA, CDR2 SNTAGT. Trimming shortened V by 3 bases and J by 4 bases, and 9 bases separated the two germline ends. The CDR3 is made up of 13 amino acids. CDR3 in amino acids: CASSELRGTEAFF. CDR3 coding DNA: TGTGCCAGCAGTGAACTAAGGGGCACTGAAGCTTTCTTT.

This sequence joins TRBV19 and TRBJ2-1; 7 bases match TRBD2. Germline V gives CDR1 LNHDA, CDR2 SQIVND (reference sequence). The CDR3 spans 14 residues. Trimming at V came to 3 bases and at J to 10 bases, leaving 9 bases not matched to a gene. This CDR3 is CASSIRGGSGEQFF. The DNA for the CDR3 is TGTGCCAGTAGTATTAGGGGCGGGAGTGGGGAGCAGTTCTTC.

J is TRBJ2-5 and V is TRBV5-6, with D maybe TRBD1 (6 bases). The CDR3 sequence is 14 residues long. Germline V lookup: CDR1 SGHDT, CDR2 YYEEEE. The ends were cut back, 4 bases at V and 5 bases at J, with 15 bases in the middle. CDR3 coding DNA: TGTGCCAGCAGCAACCGACAGGAGAGGGAGACCCAGTACTTC. Translating it yields CASSNRQERETQYF. The full variable domain, with the rest looked up from reference TRBV5-6 and TRBJ2-5, is DAGVTQSPTHLIKTRGQQVTLRCSPKSGHDTVSWYQQALGQGPQFIFQYYEEEERQRGNFPDRFSGHQFPNYSSELNVNALLLGDSALYLCASSNRQERETQYFGPGTRLLVL.

The rearrangement uses TRBV7-2 and TRBJ2-7; 9 nucleotides line up with TRBD2. Germline CDR1 is SGHTA and CDR2 is FQGNSA. This CDR3 is 19 amino acids long. The J segment lost 6 bases and the V segment lost 1 base, leaving 19 bases of the junction unmatched. The CDR3 region is CASSLGAPDGLAGFGEQYF. Written as DNA, the CDR3 is TGTGCCAGCAGCTTAGGTGCTCCGGATGGCCTAGCGGGGTTCGGCGAGCAGTACTTC.

This chain connects TRBV13 to TRBJ2-2, with a possible D match to TRBD1 (7 bases). The CDR3 contains 18 residues. Germline assignment: CDR1 PRHDT and CDR2 FYEKMQ (reference sequence). The V end was cut by 6 bases, the J end by 3 bases, with 23 bases between. CDR3 DNA: TGTGCCAGCAGTCATCACAATTATCAGGGGGAGGACACCGGGGAGCTGTTTTTT. Amino acid sequence: CASSHHNYQGEDTGELFF.

This clone was recorded once. The chain uses TRBV29-1 and TRBJ1-2, with D possibly matching TRBD1 (5 bases). Germline V gene lookup returns CDR1 SQVTM and CDR2 ANQGSEA. Trimming pared 4 bases from V and 2 bases from J, leaving 11 bases between. The CDR3 consists of 13 residues. CDR3 in amino acids: CSVGGTENYGYTF. The CDR3 nucleotides are TGCAGCGTTGGGGGGACCGAAAACTATGGCTACACCTTC.